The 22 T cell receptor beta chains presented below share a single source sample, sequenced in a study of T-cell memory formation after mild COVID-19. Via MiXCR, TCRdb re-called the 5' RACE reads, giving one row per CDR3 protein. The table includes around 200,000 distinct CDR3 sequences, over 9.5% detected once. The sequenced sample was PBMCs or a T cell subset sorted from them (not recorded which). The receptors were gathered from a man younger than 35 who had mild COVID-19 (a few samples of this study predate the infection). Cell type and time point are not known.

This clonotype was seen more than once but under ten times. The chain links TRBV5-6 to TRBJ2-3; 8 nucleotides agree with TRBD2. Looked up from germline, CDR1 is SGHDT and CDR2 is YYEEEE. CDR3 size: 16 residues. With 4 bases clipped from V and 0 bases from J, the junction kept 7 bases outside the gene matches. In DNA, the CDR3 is TGTGCCAGCAGCCTCAATAGCGGGGCAAGCACAGATACGCAGTATTTT. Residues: CASSLNSGASTDTQYF. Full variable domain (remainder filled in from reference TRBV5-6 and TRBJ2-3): DAGVTQSPTHLIKTRGQQVTLRCSPKSGHDTVSWYQQALGQGPQFIFQYYEEEERQRGNFPDRFSGHQFPNYSSELNVNALLLGDSALYLCASSLNSGASTDTQYFGPGTRLTVL.

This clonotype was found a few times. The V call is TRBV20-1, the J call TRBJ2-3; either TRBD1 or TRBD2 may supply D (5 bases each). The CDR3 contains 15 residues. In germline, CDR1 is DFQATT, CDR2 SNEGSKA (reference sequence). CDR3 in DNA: TGCAGAGCGATCGGGGCCGGGACGGGTAGGGATACGCAGTATTTT. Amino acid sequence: CRAIGAGTGRDTQYF.

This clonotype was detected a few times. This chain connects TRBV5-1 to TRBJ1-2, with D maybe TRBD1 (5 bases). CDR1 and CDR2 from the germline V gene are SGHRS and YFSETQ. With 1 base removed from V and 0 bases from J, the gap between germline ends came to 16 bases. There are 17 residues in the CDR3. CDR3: CASSLLDSALANYGYTF. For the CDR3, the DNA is TGCGCCAGCAGCTTGCTCGACAGTGCATTAGCTAACTATGGCTACACCTTC.

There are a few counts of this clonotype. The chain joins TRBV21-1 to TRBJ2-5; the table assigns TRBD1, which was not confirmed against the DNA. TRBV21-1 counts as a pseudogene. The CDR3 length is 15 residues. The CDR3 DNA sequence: TGTGCCAGCAGCTTCGTCGGGACAGGACTCAAGACCCAGTACTTC. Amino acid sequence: CASSFVGTGLKTQYF.

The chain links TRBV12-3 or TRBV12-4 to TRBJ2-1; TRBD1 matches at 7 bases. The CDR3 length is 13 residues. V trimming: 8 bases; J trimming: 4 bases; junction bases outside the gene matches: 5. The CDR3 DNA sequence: TGTGCCAGCGGGGGACAGTTGTACAATGAGCAGTTCTTC. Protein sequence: CASGGQLYNEQFF.

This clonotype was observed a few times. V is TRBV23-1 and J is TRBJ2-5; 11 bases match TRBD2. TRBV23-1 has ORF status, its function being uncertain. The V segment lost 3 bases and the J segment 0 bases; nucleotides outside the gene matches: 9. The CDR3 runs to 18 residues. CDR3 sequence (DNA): TGCGCCAGCAGTCAGGCTCATTCTAGCGGGGGGAACCAAGAGACCCAGTACTTC. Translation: CASSQAHSSGGNQETQYF.

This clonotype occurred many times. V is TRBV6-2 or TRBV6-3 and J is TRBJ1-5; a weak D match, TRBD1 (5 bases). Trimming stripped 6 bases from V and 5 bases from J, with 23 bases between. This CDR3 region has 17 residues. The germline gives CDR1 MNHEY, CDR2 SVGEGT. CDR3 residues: CASSPIPTRGVYQPQHF. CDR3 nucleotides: TGTGCCAGCAGCCCAATCCCGACTCGGGGGGTTTATCAGCCCCAGCATTTT.

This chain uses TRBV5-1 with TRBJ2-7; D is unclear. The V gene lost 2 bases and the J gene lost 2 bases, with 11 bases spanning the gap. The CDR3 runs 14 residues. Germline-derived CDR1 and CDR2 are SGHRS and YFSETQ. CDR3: CASSFNARAYEQYF. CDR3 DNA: TGCGCCAGCAGCTTCAACGCGAGAGCCTACGAGCAGTACTTC.

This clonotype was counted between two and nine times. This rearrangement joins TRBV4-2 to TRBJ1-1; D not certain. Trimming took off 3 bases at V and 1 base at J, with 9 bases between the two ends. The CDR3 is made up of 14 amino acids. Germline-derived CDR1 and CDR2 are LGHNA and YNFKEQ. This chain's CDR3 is CASSQTRQNTEAFF. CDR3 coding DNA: TGTGCCAGCAGCCAGACTCGACAGAACACTGAAGCTTTCTTT.

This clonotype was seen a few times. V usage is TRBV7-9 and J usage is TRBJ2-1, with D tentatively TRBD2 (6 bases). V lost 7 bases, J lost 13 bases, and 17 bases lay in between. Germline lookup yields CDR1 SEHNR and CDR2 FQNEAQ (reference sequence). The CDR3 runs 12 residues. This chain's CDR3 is CASTLYIADQFF. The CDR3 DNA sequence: TGTGCCAGCACACTATACATAGCGGATCAGTTCTTC. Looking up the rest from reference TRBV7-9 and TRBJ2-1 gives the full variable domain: DTGVSQNPRHKITKRGQNVTFRCDPISEHNRLYWYRQTLGQGPEFLTYFQNEAQLEKSRLLSDRFSAERPKGSFSTLEIQRTEQGDSAMYLCASTLYIADQFFGPGTRLTVL.

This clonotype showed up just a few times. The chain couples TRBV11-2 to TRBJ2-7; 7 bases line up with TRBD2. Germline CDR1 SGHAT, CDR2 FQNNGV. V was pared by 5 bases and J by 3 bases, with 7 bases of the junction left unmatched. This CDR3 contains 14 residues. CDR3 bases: TGTGCCAGCAGCCTTGGCCGGGGGGACTACGAGCAGTACGTC. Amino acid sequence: CASSLGRGDYEQYV.

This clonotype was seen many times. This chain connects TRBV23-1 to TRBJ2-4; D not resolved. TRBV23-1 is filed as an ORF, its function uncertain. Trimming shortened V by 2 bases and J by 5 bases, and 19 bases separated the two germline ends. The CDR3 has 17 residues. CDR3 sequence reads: CASSQRGSSGGENIQYF. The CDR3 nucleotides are TGCGCCAGCAGTCAACGAGGCTCTTCGGGTGGGGAAAACATTCAGTACTTC.

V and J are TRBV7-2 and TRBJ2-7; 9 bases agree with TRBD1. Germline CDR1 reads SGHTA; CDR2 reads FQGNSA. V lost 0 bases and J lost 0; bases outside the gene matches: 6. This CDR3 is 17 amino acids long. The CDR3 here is CASSLAIGTGSSYEQYF. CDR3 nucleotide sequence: TGTGCCAGCAGCTTAGCAATAGGGACAGGGTCCTCCTACGAGCAGTACTTC.

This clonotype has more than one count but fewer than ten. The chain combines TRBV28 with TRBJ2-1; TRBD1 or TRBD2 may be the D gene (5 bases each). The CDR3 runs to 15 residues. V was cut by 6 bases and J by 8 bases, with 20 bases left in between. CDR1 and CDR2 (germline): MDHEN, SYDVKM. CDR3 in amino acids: CASRTTGRGSHEQFF. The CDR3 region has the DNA TGTGCCAGCAGAACAACAGGCCGGGGTTCGCATGAGCAGTTCTTC.

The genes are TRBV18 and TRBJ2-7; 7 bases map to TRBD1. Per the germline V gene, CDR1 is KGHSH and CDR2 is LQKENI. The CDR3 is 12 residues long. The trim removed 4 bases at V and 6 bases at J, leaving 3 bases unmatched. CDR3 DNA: TGTGCCAGCTCACAGGACAGGAGCGAGCAGTACTTC. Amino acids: CASSQDRSEQYF.

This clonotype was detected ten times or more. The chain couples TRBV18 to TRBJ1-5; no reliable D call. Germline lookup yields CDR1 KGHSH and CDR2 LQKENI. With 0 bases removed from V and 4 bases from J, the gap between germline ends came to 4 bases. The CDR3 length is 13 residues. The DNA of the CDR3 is TGTGCCAGCTCACCACCGGGGAATCAGCCCCAGCATTTT. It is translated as CASSPPGNQPQHF.

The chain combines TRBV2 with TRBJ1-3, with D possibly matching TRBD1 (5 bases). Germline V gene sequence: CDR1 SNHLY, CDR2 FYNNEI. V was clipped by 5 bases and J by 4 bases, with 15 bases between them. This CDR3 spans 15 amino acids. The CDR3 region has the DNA TGTGCCAGCAGTTTGGACACGACGGGAGGAAACACCATATATTTT. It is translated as CASSLDTTGGNTIYF.

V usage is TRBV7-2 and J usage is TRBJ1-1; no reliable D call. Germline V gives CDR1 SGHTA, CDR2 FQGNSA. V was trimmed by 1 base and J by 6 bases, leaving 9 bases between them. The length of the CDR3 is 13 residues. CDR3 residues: CASSLDSGAEAFF. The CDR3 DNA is TGTGCCAGCAGCTTAGATTCCGGGGCTGAAGCTTTCTTT.

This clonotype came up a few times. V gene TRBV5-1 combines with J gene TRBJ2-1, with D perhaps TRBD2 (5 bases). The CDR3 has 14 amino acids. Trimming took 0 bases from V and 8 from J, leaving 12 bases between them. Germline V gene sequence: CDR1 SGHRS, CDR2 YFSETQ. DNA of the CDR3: TGCGCCAGCAGCTTGGAACAGCCGAGGGATGAGCAGTTCTTC. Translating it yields CASSLEQPRDEQFF.

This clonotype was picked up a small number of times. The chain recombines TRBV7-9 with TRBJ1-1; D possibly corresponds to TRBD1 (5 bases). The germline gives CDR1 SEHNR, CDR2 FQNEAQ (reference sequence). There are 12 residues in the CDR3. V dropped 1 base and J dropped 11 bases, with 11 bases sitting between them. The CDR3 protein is CASSLVGRDAFF. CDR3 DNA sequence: TGTGCCAGCAGCTTAGTGGGCAGGGACGCTTTCTTT. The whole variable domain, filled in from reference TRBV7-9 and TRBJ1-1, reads DTGVSQNPRHKITKRGQNVTFRCDPISEHNRLYWYRQTLGQGPEFLTYFQNEAQLEKSRLLSDRFSAERPKGSFSTLEIQRTEQGDSAMYLCASSLVGRDAFFGQGTRLTVV.

The CDR3 spells CASSFSTGIDEQFF. The CDR3 DNA is TGTGCCAGCAGCTTCTCGACAGGGATAGATGAGCAGTTCTTC. J is TRBJ2-1 and V is TRBV7-9, with 7 bases matching TRBD1. This CDR3 is built from 14 residues. Looked up from germline, CDR1 is SEHNR and CDR2 is FQNEAQ (reference sequence). The ends lost 3 bases at V and 8 bases at J; junction bases unmatched: 7.

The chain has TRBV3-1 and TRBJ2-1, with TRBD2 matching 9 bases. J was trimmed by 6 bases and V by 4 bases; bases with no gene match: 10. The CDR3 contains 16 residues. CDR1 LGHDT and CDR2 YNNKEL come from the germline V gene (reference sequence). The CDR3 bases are TGTGCCAGCAGCCCTCGTGGGCGGGGGGGCCGCAATGAGCAGTTCTTC. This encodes CASSPRGRGGRNEQFF.